One sample yielded the 18 T cell receptor beta chains listed below, sequenced in a study of blood T cell repertoires in COVID-19. The repertoire was sequenced with immunoSEQ multiplex PCR; TCRdb's copy has only in-frame clones and lacks some. The sample holds 97,000 or so clones, approximately 85% seen once. The specimen sequenced was peripheral blood. The receptors shown here come from a woman of 80 years or more with active or convalescent COVID-19.

This clone was counted a single time. The chain carries TRBV5-1 and TRBJ2-3; D is unresolved. CDR1 and CDR2 (germline): SGHRS, YFSETQ. The CDR3 is 15 residues long. With 7 bases removed from V and 2 bases from J, the gap between germline ends came to 17 bases. In nucleotides, the CDR3 is TGCGCCAGCTCCCCCCTAGGCGGATTCACAGATACGCAGTATTTT. Amino acid sequence: CASSPLGGFTDTQYF.

The chain links TRBV6-1 to TRBJ2-1, with 14 bases matching TRBD2. The V gene's germline CDR1 is MNHNS and CDR2 SASEGT. The CDR3 has 16 amino acids. The ends lost 4 bases at V and 4 bases at J; junction bases unmatched: 3. CDR3 DNA sequence: TGTGCCAGCAGTGGCCGACTAGCGGGAGGGTACAATGAGCAGTTCTTC. Translating it yields CASSGRLAGGYNEQFF.

This rearrangement joins TRBV9 to TRBJ1-1, with D perhaps matching TRBD1 (5 bases). Germline V gene lookup returns CDR1 SGDLS and CDR2 YYNGEE. V shed 0 bases and J shed 4 bases, with 7 bases lying between them. CDR3 length: 13 residues. The CDR3 is CASSVGQGTEAFF. The CDR3, as DNA: TGTGCCAGCAGCGTAGGGCAGGGCACTGAAGCTTTCTTT.

The chain couples TRBV7-9 to TRBJ2-7, with 11 nucleotides matching TRBD2. Trimming removed 3 bases from V and 5 bases from J; junction bases left unmatched: 15. CDR1 and CDR2 from the germline V gene are SEHNR and FQNEAQ (reference sequence). The CDR3 is 18 residues long. The chain's CDR3 is CASSFTRPTSGSSDEQYF. The CDR3 region has the DNA TGTGCCAGCAGCTTCACTAGGCCCACTAGCGGGAGTAGTGACGAGCAGTACTTC.

The chain joins TRBV2 to TRBJ1-2; possibly TRBD1 for D (6 bases). The germline V gene encodes CDR1 SNHLY and CDR2 FYNNEI. V dropped 7 bases and J dropped 8 bases, with 23 bases sitting between them. The CDR3 length is 15 residues. The CDR3 sequence is CASNIRGRKASGYTF. CDR3 DNA: TGTGCCAGCAATATCAGGGGCAGAAAAGCAAGCGGCTACACCTTC.

This clone has only a few counts. The chain couples TRBV28 to TRBJ1-5; D might be TRBD1 (5 bases). The CDR3 length is 18 residues. V was cut by 6 bases and J by 2 bases, with 23 bases left in between. CDR1 is MDHEN and CDR2 is SYDVKM in the germline V gene. The CDR3 coding sequence is TGTGCCAGCAGACTGGGACCGTCGGAGGGTCTTGGCAATCAGCCCCAGCATTTT. It specifies CASRLGPSEGLGNQPQHF.

This clone was seen once. This sequence joins TRBV13 and TRBJ2-1, with 8 bases lining up with TRBD2. The germline V gene has CDR1 PRHDT and CDR2 FYEKMQ (reference sequence). V was pared by 3 bases and J by 7 bases, with 17 bases of the junction left unmatched. The CDR3 is made up of 18 amino acids. CDR3 protein: CASSLGLAGAPAANEQFF. The DNA of the CDR3 is TGTGCCAGCAGCTTGGGCCTAGCGGGTGCCCCCGCAGCGAATGAGCAGTTCTTC.

This rearrangement joins TRBV18 to TRBJ1-1; D uncertain. The CDR3 length is 14 residues. V dropped 3 bases and J dropped 6 bases, with 14 bases sitting between them. CDR1 and CDR2 (germline): KGHSH, LQKENI. CDR3 nucleotides: TGTGCCAGCTCACCCCATCAGAACGTCCCTGAAGCTTTCTTT. As protein: CASSPHQNVPEAFF.

The chain recombines TRBV19 with TRBJ1-4; D is unclear. The CDR3 has 14 amino acids. Deletions cut 7 bases from V and 1 base from J, with 10 bases between. Germline CDR1 is LNHDA and CDR2 is SQIVND (reference sequence). CDR3 nucleotide sequence: TGTGCCAGTAACAGAGGGAGAACTAATGAAAAACTGTTTTTT. The encoded protein is CASNRGRTNEKLFF.

This rearrangement joins TRBV9 to TRBJ1-6; possible D gene TRBD1, 5 bases. With 0 bases removed from V and 6 bases from J, the gap between germline ends came to 10 bases. This CDR3 comprises 15 residues. Germline V gene sequence: CDR1 SGDLS, CDR2 YYNGEE. CDR3 DNA sequence: TGTGCCAGCAGCGTAGGACAGATGGGTAATTCACCCCTCCACTTT. Translating gives CASSVGQMGNSPLHF.

The CDR3 DNA reads as TGTGCCAGCCGTACAGGGGCTGGAAACACCATATATTTT. It codes for CASRTGAGNTIYF. The rearrangement uses TRBV4-2 and TRBJ1-3, with 7 bases lining up with TRBD1. Unmatched junction bases numbered 3, after V lost 8 bases and J lost 2 bases. Germline V gene sequence: CDR1 LGHNA, CDR2 YNFKEQ. This CDR3 has 13 residues.

The chain has TRBV7-2 and TRBJ1-6; tentative D call: TRBD1 (5 bases). This CDR3 has 13 residues. CDR1 and CDR2 from the germline V gene are SGHTA and FQGNSA. Trimming pared 6 bases from V and 10 bases from J, leaving 13 bases between. The CDR3: CASSQFGGSPLHF. The CDR3 coding sequence is TGTGCCAGCAGTCAATTCGGGGGGTCACCCCTCCACTTT.

The chain combines TRBV7-2 with TRBJ2-5, with D possibly TRBD2 on 5 matching bases. Trimming took off 1 base at V and 1 base at J, with 10 bases between the two ends. Germline-derived CDR1 and CDR2 are SGHTA and FQGNSA. CDR3 length equals 15 residues. CDR3 sequence reads: CASSLGLWTQETQYF. The DNA for the CDR3 is TGTGCCAGCAGCTTAGGACTATGGACCCAAGAGACCCAGTACTTC.

This clone showed up just once. The V gene is TRBV28, the J gene TRBJ2-7; maybe TRBD2 (6 bases). The CDR3 runs 14 residues. The V gene lost 5 bases and the J gene lost 3 bases, with 14 bases spanning the gap. In germline, CDR1 is MDHEN, CDR2 SYDVKM. The CDR3 protein is CASSAGGIYYEQYF. CDR3 nucleotides: TGTGCCAGCAGTGCCGGAGGGATCTACTACGAGCAGTACTTC.

This sequence joins TRBV6-5 and TRBJ1-2, with D uncertain. Trimming took 2 bases from V and 3 from J, leaving 13 bases between them. CDR3 length: 15 residues. Germline-derived CDR1 and CDR2 are MNHEY and SVGAGI. The CDR3 is CASSYRRSYDYGYTF. The DNA for the CDR3 is TGTGCCAGCAGTTACAGGCGGTCCTACGACTATGGCTACACCTTC.

CDR3 coding DNA: TGTGCCACAAAGGGGATCGGCTCCTACAATGAGCAGTTCTTC. Protein product: CATKGIGSYNEQFF. This chain links TRBV6-5 with TRBJ2-1; maybe TRBD1 (5 bases). Germline lookup yields CDR1 MNHEY and CDR2 SVGAGI. The CDR3 totals 14 residues. Trimming took 10 bases from V and 0 from J, leaving 13 bases between them.

V is TRBV11-1 and J is TRBJ1-1, with TRBD1 matching 7 bases. V shed 8 bases, J shed 4 bases, and the junction held 7 bases outside the gene matches. Germline CDR1 reads SGHAT; CDR2 reads FQDESV (reference sequence). The CDR3 loop spans 13 amino acids. CDR3 nucleotide sequence: TGTGCCAGCGGTAGGGACAGTCTCACTGAAGCTTTCTTT. Its translation is CASGRDSLTEAFF. Filled out from reference TRBV11-1 and TRBJ1-1, the complete variable domain reads EAEVAQSPRYKITEKSQAVAFWCDPISGHATLYWYRQILGQGPELLVQFQDESVVDDSQLPKDRFSAERLKGVDSTLKIQPAELGDSAMYLCASGRDSLTEAFFGQGTRLTVV.

The genes are TRBV14 and TRBJ2-6, with D unresolved. There are 15 residues in the CDR3. The V and J ends lost 0 bases and 4 bases respectively, with 7 bases between them. Germline CDR1 and CDR2: SGHDN and FVKESK. The CDR3, as DNA: TGTGCCAGCAGCCAAGATGCGGCCGGGGCCAACGTCCTGACTTTC. Amino acids: CASSQDAAGANVLTF.